Detailed here is one T cell receptor beta chain. The sample belongs to a study of blood T cell repertoires in COVID-19. Some clones are missing from TCRdb's copy, which holds only in-frame ones; the method was immunoSEQ multiplex PCR. The table shows about 300,000 clones, with approximately 88% occurring only once. The CDR3 sequence is 14 residues long. V was shortened by 1 base and J by 6 bases, with 10 bases between the two germline ends. Germline-derived CDR1 and CDR2 are LGHDT and YNNKEL (reference sequence). Seattle patients were enrolled during active infection and followed longitudinally. This TCR derives from a woman under 40 with COVID-19, enrolled during active disease. Sequenced input: peripheral blood. The chain is built from TRBV3-1 (or the pseudogene TRBV3-2) and TRBJ1-5, with D perhaps matching TRBD1 (5 bases). The CDR3 DNA is TGTGCCAGCAGCCAAGGGGGCGCATCTCAGCCCCAGCATTTT. Translating gives CASSQGGASQPQHF.